The 13 T cell receptor beta chains in this list originate from one sample, sequenced in a study of cytomegalovirus exposure and HLA in healthy donors. Assay: immunoSEQ multiplex PCR; the TCRdb copy retains only in-frame clones and omits some. The sample yields about 160,000 clones, 84% seen once. The sequenced sample was PBMCs. Receptors originate from a man aged 25 to 45 in good health and CMV-seropositive.

The V gene is TRBV5-4, the J gene TRBJ2-3; possible D gene TRBD1, 5 bases. The CDR3 runs 14 residues. Germline V gene data show CDR1 as SGHNT and CDR2 as YYREEE (reference sequence). V dropped 4 bases and J dropped 2 bases, with 11 bases sitting between them. The CDR3: CASSRFRDTDTQYF. DNA of the CDR3: TGTGCCAGCAGCCGTTTCAGGGACACAGATACGCAGTATTTT. Full variable domain (remainder filled in from reference TRBV5-4 and TRBJ2-3): ETGVTQSPTHLIKTRGQQVTLRCSSQSGHNTVSWYQQALGQGPQFIFQYYREEENGRGNFPPRFSGLQFPNYSSELNVNALELDDSALYLCASSRFRDTDTQYFGPGTRLTVL.

The V gene is TRBV7-2, the J gene TRBJ2-3, with 13 bases lining up with TRBD2. Per germline, CDR1 SGHTA and CDR2 FQGNSA. V shed 5 bases, J shed 3 bases, and the junction held 5 bases outside the gene matches. The CDR3 spans 16 residues. This CDR3 is CASSILAGGRTDTQYF. CDR3 DNA sequence: TGTGCCAGCAGCATACTAGCGGGGGGGAGGACAGATACGCAGTATTTT.

The chain joins TRBV28 to TRBJ1-6; 7 bases line up with TRBD1. The CDR3 spans 15 residues. Germline V CDR1 and CDR2: MDHEN, SYDVKM. V trimming: 4 bases; J trimming: 10 bases; junction bases outside the gene matches: 10. This CDR3 reads CASSYWTGSRSPLHF. CDR3 DNA: TGTGCCAGCAGTTACTGGACAGGTTCACGATCACCCCTCCACTTT. Full variable domain (remainder filled in from reference TRBV28 and TRBJ1-6): DVKVTQSSRYLVKRTGEKVFLECVQDMDHENMFWYRQDPGLGLRLIYFSYDVKMKEKGDIPEGYSVSREKKERFSLILESASTNQTSMYLCASSYWTGSRSPLHFGNGTRLTVT.

V is TRBV15 and J is TRBJ2-3; 9 bases fit TRBD1. The V segment lost 3 bases and the J segment 2 bases; nucleotides outside the gene matches: 3. Germline CDR1 LNHNV, CDR2 YYDKDF (reference sequence). The CDR3 is made up of 15 amino acids. The CDR3 nucleotides are TGTGCCACCAGCAGCGGGGACAGGGACACAGATACGCAGTATTTT. Its protein product is CATSSGDRDTDTQYF.

This chain connects TRBV5-4 to TRBJ2-1, with 8 bases identical to TRBD2. Unmatched junction bases numbered 9, after V lost 0 bases and J lost 4 bases. This CDR3 has 17 residues. Germline CDR1 SGHNT, CDR2 YYREEE (reference sequence). In nucleotides, the CDR3 is TGTGCCAGCAGCTTGGGAGGGTGGCGGGGGGATTACAATGAGCAGTTCTTC. Translating gives CASSLGGWRGDYNEQFF.

The chain is built from TRBV7-8 and TRBJ1-5, with a tentative D call TRBD1 (5 bases). CDR1 is SGHVS, CDR2 FQNEAQ, per germline. Trimming removed 5 bases at V and 8 bases at J, with 22 bases between. This CDR3 is 16 amino acids long. Here the CDR3 DNA reads TGTGCCAGCAGCCCGCCTAACCCGGCAGGGAAGAAGCCCCAGCATTTT. It encodes CASSPPNPAGKKPQHF.

The chain recombines TRBV7-8 with TRBJ1-1, with a weak D call TRBD1 (5 bases). Trimming cost V 1 base and J 7 bases, with 10 bases left between them. The CDR3 runs 13 residues. Germline V CDR1 and CDR2: SGHVS, FQNEAQ. In DNA form, the CDR3 reads TGTGCCAGCAGCTTAGGGACATCAGGTGAAGCTTTCTTT. This sequence encodes CASSLGTSGEAFF. Using reference TRBV7-8 and TRBJ1-1 for the parts outside the CDR3, the full variable domain is GAGVSQSPRYKVAKRGQDVALRCDPISGHVSLFWYQQALGQGPEFLTYFQNEAQLDKSGLPSDRFFAERPEGSVSTLKIQRTQQEDSAVYLCASSLGTSGEAFFGQGTRLTVV.

This chain uses TRBV23-1 with TRBJ1-1; no clear D. TRBV23-1 is labeled an ORF, and its function is uncertain. The ends were cut back, 11 bases at V and 0 bases at J, with 16 bases in the middle. This CDR3 spans 14 amino acids. The CDR3 bases are TGCGCCGGAGGGTACGTGGGGATGAACACTGAAGCTTTCTTT. This translates into CAGGYVGMNTEAFF.

The chain carries TRBV19 and TRBJ2-3; D gene uncertain. V lost 7 bases and J 1 base, leaving 9 bases between the germline ends. The CDR3 totals 13 residues. CDR1 LNHDA and CDR2 SQIVND come from the germline V gene (reference sequence). In DNA form, the CDR3 reads TGTGCCAGTAAGAGTCTTGGCACAGATACGCAGTATTTT. It codes for CASKSLGTDTQYF.

The chain employs TRBV27 and TRBJ2-3; tentative D call: TRBD2 (6 bases). Germline-derived CDR1 and CDR2 are MNHEY and SMNVEV (reference sequence). There are 13 residues in the CDR3. V lost 4 bases, J lost 3 bases, and 8 bases lay in between. The DNA for the CDR3 is TGTGCCAGCAGTTGGAGGGCGACAGATACGCAGTATTTT. Its translation: CASSWRATDTQYF.

This chain uses TRBV27 with TRBJ2-1; 8 positions match TRBD2. The CDR3 is 14 amino acids. Germline V gives CDR1 MNHEY, CDR2 SMNVEV (reference sequence). The V segment lost 3 bases and the J segment 4 bases; nucleotides outside the gene matches: 2. The CDR3 DNA sequence: TGTGCCAGCAGTTTGGCTAGCGGGTACAATGAGCAGTTCTTC. Residues: CASSLASGYNEQFF.

The genes are TRBV4-3 and TRBJ1-2; D possibly corresponds to TRBD1 (6 bases). Trimming took 0 bases from V and 2 from J, leaving 13 bases between them. CDR3 length equals 16 residues. From germline, CDR1 is LGHNA and CDR2 YSLEER. The CDR3 reads CASSQDGRGGNYGYTF. The CDR3 DNA sequence: TGCGCCAGCAGCCAAGACGGGAGGGGGGGCAACTATGGCTACACCTTC.

CDR3 sequence reads: CASSPGQNSPEQYF. The DNA for the CDR3 is TGCGCCAGCAGCCCGGGACAGAATTCACCCGAGCAGTACTTC. The rearrangement uses TRBV4-1 and TRBJ2-7, with 7 bases that match TRBD1. Germline CDR1 is MGHRA and CDR2 is YSYEKL. Losses at the gene ends were 4 bases for V and 6 bases for J; bases not matched to a gene: 9. This CDR3 is built from 14 residues.